Included here is one T cell receptor beta chain sequence, with context. The source of the sample is a study of regulatory T cells in long-lasting Graves disease. Across the whole study: Newly diagnosed Graves' patients took antithyroid drugs under 3 months.

Time point defined: newly diagnosed GD, antithyroid drugs for less than 3 months. From PBMCs, RNA was extracted and then used to make the TCR library. Building the TCR beta libraries relied on iRepertoire HTBI primers, and CDR3 regions underwent Arm-PCR. TCRdb reprocessed the multiplex PCR reads via MiXCR and lists one record per CDR3 protein. The table shows roughly 610,000 distinct CDR3 sequences, with roughly 16% occurring only once. A further study also used this sample, focusing on T cells in Graves' hyperthyroidism and ophthalmopathy.

Sample: peripheral blood mononuclear cells (PBMCs), taken at new diagnosis, from a patient treated with antithyroid drugs. The TCR was taken from a woman aged 25 to 39 with Graves disease.

CDR3 DNA sequence: TGCAGTGCTAGAGACAGCAGGGCGAGCACAGATACGCAGTATTTT. Translation: CSARDSRASTDTQYF. The chain carries TRBV20-1 and TRBJ2-3, with D maybe TRBD1 (5 bases). Trimming took 0 bases from V and 0 from J, leaving 10 bases between them. The CDR3 consists of 15 residues. The germline gives CDR1 DFQATT, CDR2 SNEGSKA (reference sequence).